The rows below give T cell receptor beta chains drawn from one sample of a study of blood T cell repertoires in COVID-19. Method: immunoSEQ multiplex PCR; TCRdb's copy keeps in-frame clones and lacks some. Of approximately 290,000 clones in the sample, around 90% were seen once. The sequenced sample consisted of PBMCs or T cells enriched from blood (not recorded which). These receptors were taken from a woman in her twenties or thirties who had recovered from COVID-19. Each CDR3 is given with its conserved first and last residue. The order of the fields is clone size, J gene, D gene, V gene, CDR3 DNA, CDR3 protein. A D gene is named only where the DNA matches it firmly. The size of a clone is reported for some rows only, either as once, few or many, or as a class for expanded clones.

abundance: .; j_gene: TRBJ2-1; d_gene: .; v_gene: TRBV27; CDR3nt: TGTGCCAGCTGGGCGGAAACTAGCTCCTACAATGAGCAGTTCTTC; CDR3aa: CASWAETSSYNEQFF
abundance: .; j_gene: TRBJ1-4; d_gene: .; v_gene: TRBV7-2; CDR3nt: TGTGCCAGCAGCTTAGGGCAGGGCCCTTCAACTAATGAAAAACTGTTTTTT; CDR3aa: CASSLGQGPSTNEKLFF
abundance: .; j_gene: TRBJ1-2; d_gene: .; v_gene: TRBV4-3; CDR3nt: TGCGCCAGCAGCCACAGGGTTGGCTATGGCTACACCTTC; CDR3aa: CASSHRVGYGYTF
abundance: .; j_gene: TRBJ2-3; d_gene: TRBD2; v_gene: TRBV7-9; CDR3nt: TGTGCCAGCAGCTTAAAGGGCGGGGGGTCAGATACGCAGTATTTT; CDR3aa: CASSLKGGGSDTQYF
abundance: .; j_gene: TRBJ1-4; d_gene: TRBD1; v_gene: TRBV15; CDR3nt: TGTGCCACTAGCCGGGACAGGGGTCAAAAACTGTTTTTT; CDR3aa: CATSRDRGQKLFF
abundance: .; j_gene: TRBJ2-6; d_gene: .; v_gene: TRBV9; CDR3nt: TGTGCCAGCAGCGTATCCAGTTCTGGGGCCAACGTCCTGACTTTC; CDR3aa: CASSVSSSGANVLTF
abundance: .; j_gene: TRBJ1-1; d_gene: .; v_gene: TRBV28; CDR3nt: TGTGCCAGCAGTTTTTCGGGGCGGGGTTTCTTT; CDR3aa: CASSFSGRGFF
abundance: .; j_gene: TRBJ2-5; d_gene: .; v_gene: TRBV7-9; CDR3nt: TGTGCCAGCAGCTTAGCCTTCCAAGAGACCCAGTACTTC; CDR3aa: CASSLAFQETQYF
abundance: .; j_gene: TRBJ1-1; d_gene: .; v_gene: TRBV28; CDR3nt: TGTGCCAGCAGGTCAGGGTTGAGGAGTACTGAAGCTTTCTTT; CDR3aa: CASRSGLRSTEAFF
abundance: .; j_gene: TRBJ1-2; d_gene: .; v_gene: TRBV29-1; CDR3nt: TGCAGCGTTGAAGATCGCGGGGGTAACTATGGCTACACCTTC; CDR3aa: CSVEDRGGNYGYTF
abundance: .; j_gene: TRBJ1-2; d_gene: .; v_gene: TRBV5-6; CDR3nt: TGTGCCAGCAGACGACAAGAGGGATTCTATGGCTACACCTTC; CDR3aa: CASRRQEGFYGYTF
abundance: .; j_gene: TRBJ2-7; d_gene: .; v_gene: TRBV30; CDR3nt: TGTGCCTGGGGGGGAGGAATTTACGAGCAGTACTTC; CDR3aa: CAWGGGIYEQYF
abundance: .; j_gene: TRBJ1-4; d_gene: .; v_gene: TRBV3-1/TRBV3-2; CDR3nt: TGTGCCAGCAGCCAAGCGAACGCAGGGACTAATGAAAAACTGTTTTTT; CDR3aa: CASSQANAGTNEKLFF
abundance: .; j_gene: TRBJ2-7; d_gene: .; v_gene: TRBV11-2; CDR3nt: TGTGCCAGCAGCAAAGCTACTCGGGACTACGAGCAGTACTTC; CDR3aa: CASSKATRDYEQYF
abundance: .; j_gene: TRBJ2-2; d_gene: TRBD2; v_gene: TRBV15; CDR3nt: TGTGCCACCGGACTAGCGAACACCGGGGAGCTGTTTTTT; CDR3aa: CATGLANTGELFF
abundance: .; j_gene: TRBJ1-3; d_gene: TRBD1; v_gene: TRBV3-1/TRBV3-2; CDR3nt: TGTGCCAGCAGCCAGGGGACAGGGACGGGAAACACCATATATTTT; CDR3aa: CASSQGTGTGNTIYF
abundance: .; j_gene: TRBJ2-6; d_gene: .; v_gene: TRBV9; CDR3nt: TGTGCCAGCAGCGTAGTGTCCGGAGGGGCTGGGGCCAACGTCCTGACTTTC; CDR3aa: CASSVVSGGAGANVLTF
abundance: .; j_gene: TRBJ2-7; d_gene: .; v_gene: TRBV7-2; CDR3nt: TGTGCCAGCAGCTTAGAGGGGCCCGAGCAGTACTTC; CDR3aa: CASSLEGPEQYF
abundance: .; j_gene: TRBJ1-1; d_gene: .; v_gene: TRBV3-1/TRBV3-2; CDR3nt: TGTGCCAGCAGCCAAGCCACCCTCGGGGCTTTCTTT; CDR3aa: CASSQATLGAFF
abundance: .; j_gene: TRBJ1-4; d_gene: .; v_gene: TRBV7-3; CDR3nt: TGTGCCAGCAGCTTCCCCGGAGTAGAACTTGGTGAAAAACTGTTTTTT; CDR3aa: CASSFPGVELGEKLFF
abundance: .; j_gene: TRBJ2-1; d_gene: TRBD2; v_gene: TRBV5-1; CDR3nt: TGCGCCAGCTGTAGCGGGCTCGGGGGAAATGAGCAGTTCTTC; CDR3aa: CASCSGLGGNEQFF
abundance: .; j_gene: TRBJ1-5; d_gene: .; v_gene: TRBV10-1; CDR3nt: TGCGCCAGCAGTGAGTTCACGTGGGCAGGCTTTTGTCAGCCCCAGCATTTT; CDR3aa: CASSEFTWAGFCQPQHF
abundance: .; j_gene: TRBJ2-2; d_gene: TRBD2; v_gene: TRBV9; CDR3nt: TGTGCCAGCAGCGTAGGAAGCGGGAGTGGTACGTTTACCGGGGAGCTGTTTTTT; CDR3aa: CASSVGSGSGTFTGELFF
abundance: .; j_gene: TRBJ2-1; d_gene: TRBD1; v_gene: TRBV7-2; CDR3nt: TGTGCCAGCAGCTTGGATGCGGCCACCGGGACAGCCTACAATGAGCAGTTCTTC; CDR3aa: CASSLDAATGTAYNEQFF
abundance: .; j_gene: TRBJ2-5; d_gene: .; v_gene: TRBV4-3; CDR3nt: TGCGCCAGCAGCCGAAGCGACGGTCCCGGGGGCCAGTACTTC; CDR3aa: CASSRSDGPGGQYF
abundance: .; j_gene: TRBJ2-7; d_gene: TRBD2; v_gene: TRBV5-1; CDR3nt: TGCGCCAGCAGCGGGAATAGCGGGAGGGCCGGCGCCTACGAGCAGTACTTC; CDR3aa: CASSGNSGRAGAYEQYF
abundance: .; j_gene: TRBJ2-7; d_gene: TRBD1; v_gene: TRBV16; CDR3nt: TGTGCCAGCAGCCAATCGGCGGGACAGGGCTACGAGCAGTACTTC; CDR3aa: CASSQSAGQGYEQYF
abundance: once; j_gene: TRBJ1-2; d_gene: .; v_gene: TRBV7-2; CDR3nt: TGTGCCAGCAGAGAGACGGCAGGGGCTAACTATGGCTACACCTTC; CDR3aa: CASRETAGANYGYTF
abundance: .; j_gene: TRBJ2-1; d_gene: TRBD2; v_gene: TRBV7-3; CDR3nt: TGTGCCAGCAGCAAGGCGGGGAGCGGGAGTCTGAATGAGCAGTTCTTC; CDR3aa: CASSKAGSGSLNEQFF
abundance: .; j_gene: TRBJ2-1; d_gene: .; v_gene: TRBV18; CDR3nt: TGTGCCAGCTCACCTTTTGGCCATGAGCAGTTCTTC; CDR3aa: CASSPFGHEQFF
abundance: few; j_gene: TRBJ1-2; d_gene: TRBD1; v_gene: TRBV6-2/TRBV6-3; CDR3nt: TGTGCCAGCAGTAGGACAGGGGGCGGTGGCTACACCTTC; CDR3aa: CASSRTGGGGYTF
abundance: .; j_gene: TRBJ2-2; d_gene: TRBD2; v_gene: TRBV9; CDR3nt: TGTGCCAGCAGCGCCACTAGCGGGAGGGCCGCAGGCACCGGGGAGCTGTTTTTT; CDR3aa: CASSATSGRAAGTGELFF
abundance: .; j_gene: TRBJ2-3; d_gene: TRBD2; v_gene: TRBV28; CDR3nt: TGTGCCAGCGGGGGACTAAACTCAGATACGCAGTATTTT; CDR3aa: CASGGLNSDTQYF
abundance: .; j_gene: TRBJ1-2; d_gene: .; v_gene: TRBV13; CDR3nt: TGTGCCAGCAGCTTCCGGGGGGTCGATGGCTACACCTTC; CDR3aa: CASSFRGVDGYTF
abundance: .; j_gene: TRBJ2-7; d_gene: TRBD2; v_gene: TRBV6-1; CDR3nt: TGTGCCACCTTCGAGCGGGAGGGAGGCGAGCAGTACTTC; CDR3aa: CATFEREGGEQYF
abundance: .; j_gene: TRBJ1-2; d_gene: .; v_gene: TRBV13; CDR3nt: TGTGCCAGCAGCTTAGGACAGGTTAACTATGGCTACACCTTC; CDR3aa: CASSLGQVNYGYTF
abundance: .; j_gene: TRBJ2-5; d_gene: TRBD2; v_gene: TRBV5-6; CDR3nt: TGTGCCAGCAGCTTGGGGGTTACGCGGGAGGGCCGTGAGACCCAGTACTTC; CDR3aa: CASSLGVTREGRETQYF
abundance: .; j_gene: TRBJ2-7; d_gene: TRBD2; v_gene: TRBV3-1/TRBV3-2; CDR3nt: TGTGCCAGCAGCGGGACTAGCGGGAGGTACGAGCAGTACTTC; CDR3aa: CASSGTSGRYEQYF
abundance: .; j_gene: TRBJ2-5; d_gene: TRBD2; v_gene: TRBV27; CDR3nt: TGTGCCAGCAGTCCCCGGGGGACTAGCGGGAGAACAGAGACCCAGTACTTC; CDR3aa: CASSPRGTSGRTETQYF
abundance: .; j_gene: TRBJ1-4; d_gene: TRBD1; v_gene: TRBV7-8; CDR3nt: TGTGCCAGCAGCCTAACAGGGGCAGATAATGAAAAACTGTTTTTT; CDR3aa: CASSLTGADNEKLFF
abundance: .; j_gene: TRBJ2-7; d_gene: .; v_gene: TRBV23-1; CDR3nt: TGCGCCAGCAGTCAATCATCTCGAGTGACGGGGATCTACGAGCAGTACTTC; CDR3aa: CASSQSSRVTGIYEQYF
abundance: .; j_gene: TRBJ1-2; d_gene: .; v_gene: TRBV12-3/TRBV12-4; CDR3nt: TGTGCCAGCAGTCCTAGATCAGGGGAGGGCTACACCTTC; CDR3aa: CASSPRSGEGYTF